Shown below are 10 T cell receptor beta chains from a single sample sequenced in a study of identical twins. A single record per CDR3 protein comes from TCRdb applying MiXCR to the 5' RACE reads. The repertoire consists of approximately 220,000 distinct CDR3 sequences, with roughly 7.5% occurring once and the leading ten covering around 1.8%. In addition, the sample was reused for a study of yellow fever vaccine responses in identical twins.

The specimen sequenced was memory (CD45RO+) T cells sorted from blood. These receptor sequences come from a woman between 18 and 29 years old in good health.

This clonotype was seen at least ten times. The chain has TRBV28 and TRBJ2-2; possibly TRBD2 for D (6 bases). Trimming took 2 bases from V and 5 from J, leaving 18 bases between them. The CDR3 spans 17 residues. Germline values: CDR1 MDHEN, CDR2 SYDVKM. The CDR3: CASSLRGASSLTGELFF. CDR3 nucleotide sequence: TGTGCCAGCAGTTTACGCGGGGCCTCCAGCTTGACCGGGGAGCTGTTTTTT.

The chain's CDR3 is CASSFGFSEQYF. As DNA, the CDR3 is TGTGCCAGCAGTTTCGGCTTCTCCGAGCAGTACTTC. V and J are TRBV6-6 and TRBJ2-7; D not certain. From germline, CDR1 is MNHNY and CDR2 SVGAGI (reference sequence). This CDR3 has 12 amino acids. V was shortened by 4 bases and J by 6 bases, with 10 bases between the two germline ends.

This clonotype was detected ten times or more. This chain connects TRBV20-1 to TRBJ2-2; D remains ambiguous. This CDR3 is 12 amino acids long. Germline V lookup: CDR1 DFQATT, CDR2 SNEGSKA (reference sequence). V was trimmed by 3 bases and J by 1 base, leaving 3 bases between them. The CDR3 loop is CSASRNTGELFF. The CDR3 DNA sequence: TGCAGTGCTAGCAGGAACACCGGGGAGCTGTTTTTT.

This clonotype has at least ten counts. V gene TRBV2 combines with J gene TRBJ2-2, with D perhaps given as TRBD1 or TRBD2 (5 bases each). This CDR3 has 13 residues. Per the germline V gene, CDR1 is SNHLY and CDR2 is FYNNEI. The V end lost 9 bases, the J end lost 2 bases, and 10 bases lay between the germline ends. The CDR3 nucleotides read TGTGCCAGTGGGACCGATAACACCGGGGAGCTGTTTTTT. Residues: CASGTDNTGELFF. Supplemented by reference TRBV2 and TRBJ2-2, the full variable domain reads EPEVTQTPSHQVTQMGQEVILRCVPISNHLYFYWYRQILGQKVEFLVSFYNNEISEKSEIFDDQFSVERPDGSNFTLKIRSTKLEDSAMYFCASGTDNTGELFFGEGSRLTVL.

This clonotype was seen a few times. The rearrangement uses TRBV6-2 or TRBV6-3 and TRBJ2-3, with D maybe TRBD2 (5 bases). CDR1 and CDR2 (germline): MNHEY, SVGEGT. This CDR3 contains 13 residues. V was shortened by 8 bases and J by 1 base, with 10 bases between the two germline ends. The CDR3: CASALGGTDTQYF. The CDR3 DNA sequence: TGTGCCAGCGCTCTCGGGGGCACAGATACGCAGTATTTT.

The genes are TRBV19 and TRBJ2-7; D is unresolved. The CDR3 has 12 amino acids. Germline V CDR1 and CDR2: LNHDA, SQIVND (reference sequence). The ends were cut back, 1 base at V and 5 bases at J, with 6 bases in the middle. In DNA, the CDR3 is TGTGCCAGTAGTATAGGATGGGACGAGCAGTACTTC. It translates to CASSIGWDEQYF.

This clonotype occurred many times. The V call is TRBV28, the J call TRBJ1-2; no clear D. Trimming removed 5 bases at V and 8 bases at J, with 12 bases between. This CDR3 spans 12 amino acids. CDR1 is MDHEN and CDR2 is SYDVKM in the germline V gene. CDR3 DNA sequence: TGTGCCAGCAGTCAAAGGTTGGAAGGCTACACCTTC. Translated: CASSQRLEGYTF.

The genes are TRBV10-3 and TRBJ2-1, with TRBD2 matching over 11 bases. The junction had 6 bases not matched to a gene; V was cut back by 2 bases and J by 6 bases. The CDR3 runs to 16 residues. The germline V gene encodes CDR1 ENHRY and CDR2 SYGVKD. Here the CDR3 DNA reads TGTGCCATCAGTGAGAGCCCCGGGACTAGCGGCAATGAGCAGTTCTTC. Translating it yields CAISESPGTSGNEQFF.

The J gene is TRBJ2-7, the V gene TRBV20-1, with TRBD2 matching 12 bases. V dropped 6 bases and J dropped 1; count of bases not matched to a gene: 7. The CDR3 contains 15 residues. CDR1 DFQATT and CDR2 SNEGSKA come from the germline V gene (reference sequence). CDR3 region: CSAISGTSGSYEQYF. The CDR3, as DNA: TGCAGTGCGATTTCCGGGACTAGCGGGTCCTACGAGCAGTACTTC.

This clonotype was detected ten times or more. The V call is TRBV10-3, the J call TRBJ2-5; the match to TRBD2 covers 10 bases. The germline V gene encodes CDR1 ENHRY and CDR2 SYGVKD. Germline trimming cut 7 bases from V and 2 bases from J; bases unmatched to any gene: 4. This CDR3 has 14 residues. CDR3 amino acids: CAIKREGSQETQYF. Here the CDR3 DNA reads TGTGCCATCAAGCGGGAGGGCTCTCAAGAGACCCAGTACTTC.